Listed below are T cell receptor beta chains from one sample, sequenced in a study of blood T cells in healthy people across ages. MiXCR, applied by TCRdb to the 5' RACE reads, yields one record per CDR3 protein. The table records roughly 680,000 distinct CDR3 sequences, around 49% of them present only once. Sequenced sample: blood. The receptors here all came from a woman aged 55-69 years in good health. The CDR3 runs from the conserved cysteine through the conserved F or W. The D gene is left open where the match is weak. Expanded clones get a size class; other rows say once, few or many, or leave the size out.

j_call: TRBJ1-2
v_call: TRBV12-3/TRBV12-4
clone_size: NA
d_call: NA
cdr3_length: 15
cdr3_aa: CASSRDSPAPYGYTF
cdr3_nt: TGTGCCAGCAGTCGAGACAGCCCAGCACCCTATGGCTACACCTTC

j_call: TRBJ1-2
v_call: TRBV11-2
clone_size: few
d_call: NA
cdr3_length: 14
cdr3_aa: CASSPATGLRGYTF
cdr3_nt: TGTGCCAGCAGCCCAGCGACGGGGCTCCGTGGCTACACCTTC

j_call: TRBJ2-1
v_call: TRBV20-1
clone_size: few
d_call: NA
cdr3_length: 13
cdr3_aa: CSVAPNSYNEQFF
cdr3_nt: TGCAGTGTCGCGCCTAACTCCTACAATGAGCAGTTCTTC

j_call: TRBJ2-4
v_call: TRBV20-1
clone_size: few
d_call: TRBD2
cdr3_length: 14
cdr3_aa: CSALAGTPGNIQYF
cdr3_nt: TGCAGTGCTTTAGCGGGGACCCCAGGAAACATTCAGTACTTC

j_call: TRBJ2-5
v_call: TRBV9
clone_size: NA
d_call: TRBD2
cdr3_length: 17
cdr3_aa: CASSVRPSREEGETQYF
cdr3_nt: TGTGCCAGCAGCGTTAGGCCATCGCGGGAGGAGGGAGAGACCCAGTACTTC

j_call: TRBJ2-5
v_call: TRBV20-1
clone_size: NA
d_call: NA
cdr3_length: 14
cdr3_aa: CSARDRVHQETQYF
cdr3_nt: TGCAGTGCCAGGGATAGGGTGCACCAAGAGACCCAGTACTTC

j_call: TRBJ2-7
v_call: TRBV3-1
clone_size: NA
d_call: TRBD1
cdr3_length: 17
cdr3_aa: CASSQGLRTGGSYEQYF
cdr3_nt: TGTGCCAGCAGCCAAGGCCTGCGGACAGGGGGCTCCTACGAGCAGTACTTC

j_call: TRBJ2-1
v_call: TRBV7-3
clone_size: many
d_call: TRBD2
cdr3_length: 15
cdr3_aa: CASSPGLAGYNEQFF
cdr3_nt: TGTGCCAGCAGCCCGGGACTAGCGGGGTACAATGAGCAGTTCTTC

j_call: TRBJ2-7
v_call: TRBV15
clone_size: few
d_call: NA
cdr3_length: 14
cdr3_aa: CATSPRTALGEQYF
cdr3_nt: TGTGCCACCAGCCCTAGGACAGCCTTGGGCGAGCAGTACTTC

j_call: TRBJ2-5
v_call: TRBV25-1
clone_size: NA
d_call: TRBD1
cdr3_length: 16
cdr3_aa: CASSEGGQGNQETQYF
cdr3_nt: TGTGCCAGCAGTGAAGGGGGACAGGGGAATCAAGAGACCCAGTACTTC

j_call: TRBJ1-2
v_call: TRBV4-2
clone_size: once
d_call: TRBD1
cdr3_length: 15
cdr3_aa: CASSQRQGAGYGYTF
cdr3_nt: TGTGCCAGCAGCCAGAGACAGGGGGCGGGCTATGGCTACACCTTC

j_call: TRBJ1-1
v_call: TRBV15
clone_size: NA
d_call: NA
cdr3_length: 14
cdr3_aa: CATSLTRGITEAFF
cdr3_nt: TGTGCCACCAGCCTTACAAGAGGGATTACTGAAGCTTTCTTT

j_call: TRBJ2-1
v_call: TRBV2
clone_size: NA
d_call: NA
cdr3_length: 13
cdr3_aa: CASSPLGIREQFF
cdr3_nt: TGTGCCAGCTCTCCACTCGGAATTCGGGAGCAGTTCTTC

j_call: TRBJ1-1
v_call: TRBV29-1
clone_size: NA
d_call: TRBD1
cdr3_length: 13
cdr3_aa: CSAAGQGATEAFF
cdr3_nt: TGCAGCGCTGCCGGACAGGGGGCCACTGAAGCTTTCTTT

j_call: TRBJ2-7
v_call: TRBV20-1
clone_size: few
d_call: TRBD1
cdr3_length: 15
cdr3_aa: CSGRGTRDRRYEQYF
cdr3_nt: TGCAGTGGGCGTGGGACCCGGGACAGGCGGTACGAGCAGTACTTC

j_call: TRBJ2-7
v_call: TRBV6-2/TRBV6-3
clone_size: NA
d_call: NA
cdr3_length: 15
cdr3_aa: CASSPYDVASYEQYF
cdr3_nt: TGTGCCAGCAGTCCGTACGATGTAGCTTCCTACGAGCAGTACTTC

j_call: TRBJ2-7
v_call: TRBV20-1
clone_size: NA
d_call: TRBD2
cdr3_length: 14
cdr3_aa: CSAISGRGYNEQYF
cdr3_nt: TGCAGTGCTATTAGCGGGAGGGGCTACAATGAGCAGTACTTC

j_call: TRBJ2-1
v_call: TRBV20-1
clone_size: many
d_call: TRBD2
cdr3_length: 18
cdr3_aa: CSARGGWTSRSSYNEQFF
cdr3_nt: TGCAGTGCTAGAGGGGGGTGGACTAGCAGAAGCTCCTACAATGAGCAGTTCTTC

j_call: TRBJ2-1
v_call: TRBV28
clone_size: NA
d_call: TRBD2
cdr3_length: 17
cdr3_aa: CASSSPRLAGGDNEQFF
cdr3_nt: TGTGCCAGCAGTTCCCCCCGACTAGCGGGAGGGGACAATGAGCAGTTCTTC

j_call: TRBJ2-1
v_call: TRBV27
clone_size: NA
d_call: TRBD2
cdr3_length: 14
cdr3_aa: CASRLAGYYNEQFF
cdr3_nt: TGTGCCAGCAGACTAGCGGGATATTACAATGAGCAGTTCTTC

j_call: TRBJ2-7
v_call: TRBV28
clone_size: NA
d_call: TRBD2
cdr3_length: 14
cdr3_aa: CASSSGSGTYEQYF
cdr3_nt: TGTGCCAGCAGTTCGGGTAGCGGGACCTACGAGCAGTACTTC

j_call: TRBJ2-3
v_call: TRBV10-3
clone_size: NA
d_call: NA
cdr3_length: 12
cdr3_aa: CALRGPDHTQYF
cdr3_nt: TGTGCCCTCCGAGGTCCCGACCATACGCAGTATTTT

j_call: TRBJ1-4
v_call: TRBV4-2
clone_size: NA
d_call: TRBD1
cdr3_length: 16
cdr3_aa: CASSQGGNRGNEKLFF
cdr3_nt: TGTGCCAGCAGCCAAGGGGGGAACAGGGGGAATGAAAAACTGTTTTTT

j_call: TRBJ2-7
v_call: TRBV20-1
clone_size: once
d_call: NA
cdr3_length: 15
cdr3_aa: CSVREPGLGLYEQYF
cdr3_nt: TGCAGTGTTAGAGAACCGGGACTGGGGCTCTACGAGCAGTACTTC

j_call: TRBJ2-5
v_call: TRBV5-1
clone_size: NA
d_call: NA
cdr3_length: 13
cdr3_aa: CASSLRDLKTQYF
cdr3_nt: TGCGCCAGCAGCTTGAGGGATTTGAAGACCCAGTACTTC

j_call: TRBJ2-7
v_call: TRBV7-2
clone_size: NA
d_call: NA
cdr3_length: 13
cdr3_aa: CASSLEAAYEQYF
cdr3_nt: TGTGCCAGCAGCTTAGAGGCCGCTTACGAGCAGTACTTC

j_call: TRBJ2-3
v_call: TRBV9
clone_size: NA
d_call: TRBD2
cdr3_length: 15
cdr3_aa: CASSVEAGGPNTQYF
cdr3_nt: TGTGCCAGCAGCGTAGAAGCGGGAGGGCCAAATACGCAGTATTTT

j_call: TRBJ2-7
v_call: TRBV7-2
clone_size: once
d_call: NA
cdr3_length: 14
cdr3_aa: CASSPRVSPYEQYF
cdr3_nt: TGTGCCAGCAGCCCGCGGGTCTCTCCGTACGAGCAGTACTTC

j_call: TRBJ2-2
v_call: TRBV27
clone_size: NA
d_call: NA
cdr3_length: 16
cdr3_aa: CASSLSGPGTIGELFF
cdr3_nt: TGTGCCAGCAGTTTATCGGGTCCAGGGACGATCGGGGAGCTGTTTTTT

j_call: TRBJ1-4
v_call: TRBV5-1
clone_size: NA
d_call: TRBD1
cdr3_length: 15
cdr3_aa: CASSPDGTGEEKLFF
cdr3_nt: TGCGCCAGCAGCCCGGACGGGACAGGGGAAGAAAAACTGTTTTTT

j_call: TRBJ2-5
v_call: TRBV6-5
clone_size: NA
d_call: TRBD2
cdr3_length: 14
cdr3_aa: CASSRPLAGGEQYF
cdr3_nt: TGTGCCAGCAGCCGACCACTAGCGGGAGGGGAGCAGTACTTC

j_call: TRBJ1-6
v_call: TRBV7-6
clone_size: NA
d_call: NA
cdr3_length: 14
cdr3_aa: CASSLGTGNSPLHF
cdr3_nt: TGTGCCAGCAGCCTGGGCACAGGGAATTCACCCCTCCACTTT

j_call: TRBJ2-7
v_call: TRBV29-1
clone_size: NA
d_call: TRBD1
cdr3_length: 19
cdr3_aa: CSVAGVGTGGLEGAYEQYF
cdr3_nt: TGCAGCGTTGCTGGGGTGGGGACAGGGGGCCTGGAGGGTGCCTACGAGCAGTACTTC

j_call: TRBJ2-1
v_call: TRBV24-1
clone_size: NA
d_call: NA
cdr3_length: 16
cdr3_aa: CATSELWGGSYNEQFF
cdr3_nt: TGTGCCACCAGTGAGCTCTGGGGCGGCTCCTACAATGAGCAGTTCTTC

j_call: TRBJ2-3
v_call: TRBV15
clone_size: NA
d_call: TRBD1
cdr3_length: 14
cdr3_aa: CASSDRGGTYTQYF
cdr3_nt: TGTGCCAGTTCGGACAGGGGCGGGACATATACGCAGTATTTT

j_call: TRBJ2-6
v_call: TRBV24-1
clone_size: NA
d_call: NA
cdr3_length: 15
cdr3_aa: CATSDLNSGANVLTF
cdr3_nt: TGTGCCACCAGTGACCTAAACTCTGGGGCCAACGTCCTGACTTTC

j_call: TRBJ1-6
v_call: TRBV2
clone_size: NA
d_call: NA
cdr3_length: 15
cdr3_aa: CASRGESGDNSPPHF
cdr3_nt: TGTGCCAGCAGGGGCGAGTCAGGGGATAATTCACCCCCCCACTTT

j_call: TRBJ2-7
v_call: TRBV20-1
clone_size: NA
d_call: NA
cdr3_length: 16
cdr3_aa: CSARVRNSASSYEQYF
cdr3_nt: TGCAGTGCTAGAGTCCGGAATAGCGCTAGCTCCTACGAGCAGTACTTC